The 5 T cell receptor beta chains below were found in one sample sequenced in a study of blood T cell repertoires in COVID-19. TCRdb's copy holds only in-frame clones and misses some; the assay was immunoSEQ multiplex PCR. Here the sample spans approximately 250,000 clones, 70% to 90% being singletons. The specimen sequenced was peripheral blood. All receptors come from a man between 40 and 49 years old with acute or convalescent COVID-19.

The chain employs TRBV13 and TRBJ1-2; tentative D call: TRBD1 (6 bases). Per the germline V gene, CDR1 is PRHDT and CDR2 is FYEKMQ (reference sequence). Deletions cut 6 bases from V and 6 bases from J, with 20 bases between. The CDR3 runs to 15 residues. The CDR3 DNA reads TGTGCCAGCAGTCTATTCGGGGGGCGTGAGAATGGCTACACCTTC. Protein sequence: CASSLFGGRENGYTF. Variable domain in full (rest from reference TRBV13 and TRBJ1-2): AAGVIQSPRHLIKEKRETATLKCYPIPRHDTVYWYQQGPGQDPQFLISFYEKMQSDKGSIPDRFSAQQFSDYHSELNMSSLELGDSALYFCASSLFGGRENGYTFGSGTRLTVV.

The V gene is TRBV15, the J gene TRBJ1-5; no reliable D call. Germline CDR1 and CDR2: LNHNV and YYDKDF (reference sequence). Trimming took 5 bases from V and 0 from J, leaving 8 bases between them. This CDR3 is built from 14 residues. The CDR3 region has the DNA TGTGCCACCAGCCTATCCGTTAGCAATCAGCCCCAGCATTTT. Protein sequence: CATSLSVSNQPQHF. The full variable domain, with the rest looked up from reference TRBV15 and TRBJ1-5, is DAMVIQNPRYQVTQFGKPVTLSCSQTLNHNVMYWYQQKSSQAPKLLFHYYDKDFNNEADTPDNFQSRRPNTSFCFLDIRSPGLGDTAMYLCATSLSVSNQPQHFGDGTRLSIL.

For the CDR3, the DNA is TGTGCCAGCAGTCGGGGGGACATTCAGTACTTC. Its protein product is CASSRGDIQYF. The chain links TRBV12-3 or TRBV12-4 to TRBJ2-4, with 7 bases fitting TRBD2. This CDR3 is built from 11 residues. Losses at the gene ends were 5 bases for V and 8 bases for J; bases not matched to a gene: 0.

V and J are TRBV18 and TRBJ1-1; D is uncertain. Trimming removed 6 bases at V and 2 bases at J, with 7 bases between. The CDR3 is made up of 12 amino acids. CDR1 and CDR2 (germline): KGHSH, LQKENI. CDR3 in amino acids: CASSQYNTEAFF. CDR3 bases: TGTGCCAGCTCGCAGTATAACACTGAAGCTTTCTTT.

The chain carries TRBV12-5 and TRBJ2-1; 7 nucleotides line up with TRBD1. CDR1 and CDR2 from the germline V gene are LGHNT and FRNRAP. CDR3 size: 14 residues. V dropped 3 bases and J dropped 7; count of bases not matched to a gene: 6. CDR3 in DNA: TGTGCTAGTGGTTTACAGGGGCGAGGGAATGAGCAGTTCTTC. It encodes CASGLQGRGNEQFF.